Listed below are T cell receptor beta chains from one sample, sequenced in a study of cytomegalovirus exposure and HLA in healthy donors. The repertoire was sequenced with immunoSEQ multiplex PCR; TCRdb's copy has only in-frame clones and lacks some. The sample holds fewer than 110,000 clones, 65% to 75% seen once. The sample comprised PBMCs. These receptors were taken from a woman aged 40 to 55 in good health and CMV-seronegative. CDR3s include the opening cysteine and the closing phenylalanine or tryptophan. Fields, in order: clone size, V gene, D gene, J gene, CDR3 DNA, CDR3 protein. D genes are given only for firm matches. For some rows the clone size is stated as once, few or many, or as a class when expanded; others skip it.

>-|TRBV5-1|-|TRBJ2-5
TGCGCCAGCAGCTTGGGACAGCAAGAGACCCAGTACTTC
CASSLGQQETQYF
>-|TRBV7-2|-|TRBJ2-7
TGTGCCAGCAGCTCCACAGGATCTTACGAGCAGTACTTC
CASSSTGSYEQYF
>-|TRBV6-1|-|TRBJ2-2
TGTGCCAGCAGTCGGGGGGCCCAGAACACCGGGGAGCTGTTTTTT
CASSRGAQNTGELFF
>-|TRBV29-1|-|TRBJ2-3
TGCAGCGTTGAAGATGAGGCTAGGGGATGGGGCACAGATACGCAGTATTTT
CSVEDEARGWGTDTQYF
>-|TRBV15|-|TRBJ1-3
TGTGCCACCAGCAGACCTGACAGTTCTGGAAACACCATATATTTT
CATSRPDSSGNTIYF
>-|TRBV16|TRBD2|TRBJ2-3
TGTGCCAGCAGCCATGGACTAGCGGGAGCCGAACCCACAGATACGCAGTATTTT
CASSHGLAGAEPTDTQYF
>-|TRBV12-5|TRBD2|TRBJ2-1
TGTGCTAGTGGTGATAGCGGGAGAGCCTACAATGAGCAGTTCTTC
CASGDSGRAYNEQFF
>-|TRBV4-3|-|TRBJ2-1
TGCGCCAGCAGCCAAGAAAGGGGGACCTACAATGAGCAGTTCTTC
CASSQERGTYNEQFF
>-|TRBV6-4|-|TRBJ1-6
TGTGCCAGCAGTAGCTCGAGGGAGGGGAATTCACCCCTCCACTTT
CASSSSREGNSPLHF
>-|TRBV10-1|TRBD1|TRBJ2-3
TGCGCCAGCAGCCGGGACAGGGCTAACACAGATACGCAGTATTTT
CASSRDRANTDTQYF
>-|TRBV30|-|TRBJ1-6
TGTGCCTGGAGTAGGGGGTCCCTATCACCCCTCCACTTT
CAWSRGSLSPLHF
>-|TRBV4-1|TRBD2|TRBJ2-1
TGCGCCAGCAGCCAACTAGGACTAGCGGGAGTCAATGAGCAGTTCTTC
CASSQLGLAGVNEQFF
>-|TRBV7-9|TRBD1|TRBJ2-1
TGTTCCAGCAGCTTAGGAAGCCGGGACAGGGTTTACAAGAATGAGCAGTTCTTC
CSSSLGSRDRVYKNEQFF
>-|TRBV14|TRBD1|TRBJ1-6
TGTGCCAGCAGCGAAACAGGGGCTAGCTCCTATAATTCACCCCTCCACTTT
CASSETGASSYNSPLHF
>few|TRBV4-2|TRBD2|TRBJ2-1
TGTGCCAGCAGCCGATTAGCGGGAGTAGGGGATGAGCAGTTCTTC
CASSRLAGVGDEQFF
>few|TRBV6-1|TRBD1|TRBJ2-3
TGTGCCAGCAGTGGAGGACAGGGTTTGGCGGATACGCAGTATTTT
CASSGGQGLADTQYF
>-|TRBV19|TRBD1|TRBJ1-1
TGTGCCAGTAGACCCGGGACAGGGGCGCTAACTGAAGCTTTCTTT
CASRPGTGALTEAFF
>-|TRBV18|TRBD1|TRBJ1-6
TGTGCCAGCTCACCGGTGGACAGGGGCTCCTATAATTCACCCCTCCACTTT
CASSPVDRGSYNSPLHF
>-|TRBV19|-|TRBJ1-2
TGTGCCAGTAGTAGATGGTCGTCCGGGGGTTGGTATGGCTACACCTTC
CASSRWSSGGWYGYTF
>-|TRBV19|TRBD1|TRBJ1-2
TGTGCCAGTAGTGACAGGGACTCTCGCGGCTACACCTTC
CASSDRDSRGYTF
>once|TRBV6-5|-|TRBJ2-2
TGTGCCAGCACATTATCTGCAGGGTCCACCGGGGAGCTGTTTTTT
CASTLSAGSTGELFF
>-|TRBV11-2|TRBD2|TRBJ2-7
TGTGCCAGCAGCTTTAGCGGGGGAGACTACGAGCAGTACTTC
CASSFSGGDYEQYF
>-|TRBV29-1|-|TRBJ1-1
TGCAGCGCAATGAACACTGAAGCTTTCTTT
CSAMNTEAFF
>-|TRBV10-3|TRBD2|TRBJ2-3
TGTGCCACTGCGGGGGGGCCGGGTAGCACAGATACGCAGTATTTT
CATAGGPGSTDTQYF
>-|TRBV29-1|-|TRBJ2-7
TGCAGCGTGGGACTCACCTTTGGCGAGCAGTACTTC
CSVGLTFGEQYF
>-|TRBV21-1|-|TRBJ2-7
TGTGCCAGCAGCAAAGAGGGTAGGACAAAGCCGTACGAGCAGTACTTC
CASSKEGRTKPYEQYF
>-|TRBV11-2|TRBD1|TRBJ2-7
TGTGCCAGCAGCAAAGGGACAGGCTACGAGCAGTACTTC
CASSKGTGYEQYF
>-|TRBV27|TRBD1|TRBJ2-3
TGTGCCAGCAGATCGCTCCGGGACAGGGTAGATACGCAGTATTTT
CASRSLRDRVDTQYF
>-|TRBV6-1|-|TRBJ1-1
TGTGCCAGCAGTCGCGGGCCCCGGGAGGCTTTCTTT
CASSRGPREAFF
>few|TRBV5-1|-|TRBJ2-3
TGCGCCAGCAGCTTGGTTCAGAGCACAGATACGCAGTATTTT
CASSLVQSTDTQYF
>-|TRBV5-4|TRBD1|TRBJ2-3
TGTGCCAGCAGCTTAGGGGGCCTTAGCACAGATACGCAGTATTTT
CASSLGGLSTDTQYF
>-|TRBV5-6|-|TRBJ2-7
TGTGCCAGCAGGACCCAAGGGGGTTACGAGCAGTACTTC
CASRTQGGYEQYF
>-|TRBV5-1|TRBD1|TRBJ2-7
TGCGCCAGCGCCGACAGGGCGAGTCCCTACGAGCAGTACTTC
CASADRASPYEQYF
>-|TRBV6-1|TRBD1|TRBJ1-1
TGTGCCGCCTCCGGGACAGGGACGACTGAAGCTTTCTTT
CAASGTGTTEAFF
>-|TRBV11-2|TRBD1|TRBJ2-7
TGTGCCAGCGCCGCCGGGACAGCCTACGAGCAGTACTTC
CASAAGTAYEQYF
>-|TRBV7-2|-|TRBJ2-3
TGTGCCAGCACCTTAGCAGGGGTAGGCACAGATACGCAGTATTTT
CASTLAGVGTDTQYF
>-|TRBV30|-|TRBJ1-5
TGTGCCTGGAGTTCGGAACAGGGAAGCAATCAGCCCCAGCATTTT
CAWSSEQGSNQPQHF
>once|TRBV29-1|TRBD1|TRBJ2-7
TGCAGCGTTGGTTCGCAGGGGGCTCAGTACGAGCAGTACTTC
CSVGSQGAQYEQYF
>-|TRBV7-3|-|TRBJ2-7
TGTGCCAGCAGCTTGAGGGCAATATACGAGCAGTACTTC
CASSLRAIYEQYF
>-|TRBV5-1|TRBD1|TRBJ1-1
TGCGCCAGCAGCTTGACCCGGGACAGGGGGCCTGAAGCTTTCTTT
CASSLTRDRGPEAFF
>-|TRBV29-1|TRBD2|TRBJ2-5
TGCAGCGTTGAAGATCTGGGGACTAGCGGGGTATATGTGGGAGAGACCCAGTACTTC
CSVEDLGTSGVYVGETQYF
>-|TRBV5-1|TRBD2|TRBJ2-7
TGCGCCAGCAGCGAGACTAGCGGGGGGCTGGGGGAGCAGGACTTC
CASSETSGGLGEQDF
>-|TRBV10-1|TRBD1|TRBJ2-2
TGCGCCAGCAGGACCTCCGGGACAGCGAACACCGGGGAGCTGTTTTTT
CASRTSGTANTGELFF
>-|TRBV6-4|-|TRBJ1-6
TGTGCCAGCAGTGACGAGCTGAATTCACCCCTCCACTTT
CASSDELNSPLHF
>few|TRBV18|TRBD2|TRBJ2-7
TGTGCCAGCTCCGAAGCGGGGGCCTCCTACGAGCAGTACTTC
CASSEAGASYEQYF
>-|TRBV4-3|TRBD1|TRBJ1-6
TGCGCCACCACTCCAGGGGGTAATTCACCCCTCCACTTT
CATTPGGNSPLHF
>-|TRBV9|TRBD2|TRBJ2-3
TGTGCCAGCAGAGCGGGGGTGAACACAGATACGCAGTATTTT
CASRAGVNTDTQYF
>-|TRBV19|TRBD1|TRBJ1-5
TGTGCCAGTCTACAGGGGCTAGGGCAGCCCCAGCATTTT
CASLQGLGQPQHF
>-|TRBV5-6|TRBD2|TRBJ2-5
TGTGCCAGCAGCCGGACTAGCGGGGCTCGAGAGACCCAGTACTTC
CASSRTSGARETQYF
>-|TRBV19|-|TRBJ1-5
TGTGCCAGTTCACCGACAATTCCCCAGCCCCAGCATTTT
CASSPTIPQPQHF
>few|TRBV5-3|-|TRBJ1-2
TGTGCCAGAAGCTTGGAACGGCTAGCTAACTATGGCTACACCTTC
CARSLERLANYGYTF
>once|TRBV5-1|-|TRBJ1-1
TGCGCCAGCAGCTTCCACGGGAACACTGAAGCTTTCTTT
CASSFHGNTEAFF
>-|TRBV19|TRBD2|TRBJ2-2
TGTGCCAGTAGTGCACTAGCGGGAGGACCCGGGGAGCTGTTTTTT
CASSALAGGPGELFF
>-|TRBV7-9|-|TRBJ2-3
TGTGCCAGCAGCTTCGCACTGGGCGATACGCAGTATTTT
CASSFALGDTQYF
>-|TRBV4-2|-|TRBJ2-5
TGTGCCAGCAGCCAAGATTTGGGATCAGAGGGGACCCAGTACTTC
CASSQDLGSEGTQYF